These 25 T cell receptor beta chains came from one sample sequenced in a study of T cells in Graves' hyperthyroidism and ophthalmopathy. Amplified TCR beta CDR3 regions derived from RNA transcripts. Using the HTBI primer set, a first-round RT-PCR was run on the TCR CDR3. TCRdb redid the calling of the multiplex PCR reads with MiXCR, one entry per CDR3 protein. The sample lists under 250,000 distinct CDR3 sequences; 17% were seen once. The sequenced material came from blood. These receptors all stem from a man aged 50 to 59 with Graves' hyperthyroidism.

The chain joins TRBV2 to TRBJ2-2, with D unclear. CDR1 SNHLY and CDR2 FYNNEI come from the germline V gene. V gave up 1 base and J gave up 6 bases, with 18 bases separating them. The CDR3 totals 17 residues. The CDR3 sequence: CASSEGLPPPPAGELFF. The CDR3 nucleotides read TGTGCCAGCAGTGAAGGTCTACCCCCCCCCCCGGCCGGGGAGCTGTTTTTT.

As DNA, the CDR3 is TGTGCCAGCAGTTTTTTCGGACAGTACAATGAGCAGTTCTTC. Protein product: CASSFFGQYNEQFF. J is TRBJ2-1 and V is TRBV12-3 or TRBV12-4; weak D call: TRBD1 (6 bases). V lost 3 bases and J 4 bases, leaving 10 bases between the germline ends. The CDR3 runs 14 residues.

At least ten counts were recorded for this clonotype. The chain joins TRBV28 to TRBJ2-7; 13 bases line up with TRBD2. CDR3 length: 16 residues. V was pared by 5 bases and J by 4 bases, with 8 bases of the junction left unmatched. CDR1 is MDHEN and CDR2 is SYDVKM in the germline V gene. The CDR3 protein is CASSPRLAGGGYEQYF. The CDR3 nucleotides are TGTGCCAGCAGTCCGAGACTAGCGGGAGGTGGTTACGAGCAGTACTTC.

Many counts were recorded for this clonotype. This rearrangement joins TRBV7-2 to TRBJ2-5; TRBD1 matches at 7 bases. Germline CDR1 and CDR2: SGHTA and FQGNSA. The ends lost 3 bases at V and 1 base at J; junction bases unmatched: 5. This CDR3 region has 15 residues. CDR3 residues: CASSFGTDPQETQYF. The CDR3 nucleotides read TGTGCCAGCAGCTTCGGGACAGACCCCCAAGAGACCCAGTACTTC.

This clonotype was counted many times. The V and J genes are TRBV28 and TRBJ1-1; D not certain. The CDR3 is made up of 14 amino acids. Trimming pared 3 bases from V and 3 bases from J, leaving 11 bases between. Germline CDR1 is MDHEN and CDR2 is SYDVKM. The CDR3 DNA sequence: TGTGCCAGCAGTTTTGGAAGGTGGGACACTGAAGCTTTCTTT. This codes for CASSFGRWDTEAFF.

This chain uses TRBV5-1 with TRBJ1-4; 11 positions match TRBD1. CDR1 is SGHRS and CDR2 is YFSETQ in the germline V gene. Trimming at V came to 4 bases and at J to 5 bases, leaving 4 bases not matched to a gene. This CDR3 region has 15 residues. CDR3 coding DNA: TGCGCCAGCAGCCTGGGACAGGGGGTGAATGAAAAACTGTTTTTT. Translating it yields CASSLGQGVNEKLFF.

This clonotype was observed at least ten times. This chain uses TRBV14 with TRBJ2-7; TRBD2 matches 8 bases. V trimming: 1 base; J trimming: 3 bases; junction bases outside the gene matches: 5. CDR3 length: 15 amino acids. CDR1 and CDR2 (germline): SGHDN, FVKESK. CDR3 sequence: CASSQGSGSIYEQYF. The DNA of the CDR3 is TGTGCCAGCAGCCAAGGAAGCGGGAGCATCTACGAGCAGTACTTC.

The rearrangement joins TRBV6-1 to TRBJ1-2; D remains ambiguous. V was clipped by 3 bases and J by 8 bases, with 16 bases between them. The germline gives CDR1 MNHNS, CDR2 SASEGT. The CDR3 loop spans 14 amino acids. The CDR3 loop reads CASSDQEITGGYTF. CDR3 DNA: TGTGCCAGCAGTGACCAGGAAATTACGGGAGGCTACACCTTC.

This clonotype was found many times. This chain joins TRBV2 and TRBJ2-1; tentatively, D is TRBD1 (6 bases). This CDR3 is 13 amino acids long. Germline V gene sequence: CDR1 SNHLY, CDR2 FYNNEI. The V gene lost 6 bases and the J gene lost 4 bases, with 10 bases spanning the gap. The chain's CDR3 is CASRTDRYNEQFF. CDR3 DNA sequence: TGTGCCAGCAGAACCGACAGGTACAATGAGCAGTTCTTC.

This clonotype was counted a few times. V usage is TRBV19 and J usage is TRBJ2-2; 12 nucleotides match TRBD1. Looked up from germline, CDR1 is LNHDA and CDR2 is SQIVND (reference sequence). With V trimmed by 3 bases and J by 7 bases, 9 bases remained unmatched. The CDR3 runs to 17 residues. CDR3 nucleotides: TGTGCCAGTAGTATTTTCCCCGGGACAGGGGGCCACGGGGAGCTGTTTTTT. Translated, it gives CASSIFPGTGGHGELFF. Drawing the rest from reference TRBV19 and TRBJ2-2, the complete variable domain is DGGITQSPKYLFRKEGQNVTLSCEQNLNHDAMYWYRQDPGQGLRLIYYSQIVNDFQKGDIAEGYSVSREKKESFPLTVTSAQKNPTAFYLCASSIFPGTGGHGELFFGEGSRLTVL.

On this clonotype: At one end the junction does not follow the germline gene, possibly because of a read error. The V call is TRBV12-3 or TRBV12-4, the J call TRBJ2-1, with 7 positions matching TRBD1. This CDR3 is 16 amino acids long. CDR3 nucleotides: TGTGCCAGCACCTTCCGACAGGGTAGCTCCTACGATGAGCAGTTCTTC. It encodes CASTFRQGSSYDEQFF.

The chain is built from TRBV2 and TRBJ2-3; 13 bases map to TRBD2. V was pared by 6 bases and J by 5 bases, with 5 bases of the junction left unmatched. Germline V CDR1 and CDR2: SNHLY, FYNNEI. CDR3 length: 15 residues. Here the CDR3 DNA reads TGTGCCAGCAGCAGACTAGCGGGAGGATTAGATACGCAGTATTTT. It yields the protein CASSRLAGGLDTQYF.

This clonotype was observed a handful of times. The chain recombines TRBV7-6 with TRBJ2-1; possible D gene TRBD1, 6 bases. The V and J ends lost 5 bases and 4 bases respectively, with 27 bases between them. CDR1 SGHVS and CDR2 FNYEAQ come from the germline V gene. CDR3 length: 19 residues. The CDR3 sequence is CASSVRTVGVHPRYNEQFF. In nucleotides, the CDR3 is TGTGCCAGCAGCGTGCGGACAGTCGGGGTACATCCGCGATACAATGAGCAGTTCTTC. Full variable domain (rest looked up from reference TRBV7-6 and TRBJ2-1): GAGVSQSPRYKVTKRGQDVALRCDPISGHVSLYWYRQALGQGPEFLTYFNYEAQQDKSGLPNDRFSAERPEGSISTLTIQRTEQRDSAMYRCASSVRTVGVHPRYNEQFFGPGTRLTVL.

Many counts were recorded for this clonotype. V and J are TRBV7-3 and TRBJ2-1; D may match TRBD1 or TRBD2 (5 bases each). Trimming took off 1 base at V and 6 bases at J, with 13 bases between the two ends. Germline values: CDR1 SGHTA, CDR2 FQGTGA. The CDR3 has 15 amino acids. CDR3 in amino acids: CASSLNGGSRNEQFF. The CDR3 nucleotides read TGTGCCAGCAGCTTAAATGGGGGTTCGCGCAATGAGCAGTTCTTC.

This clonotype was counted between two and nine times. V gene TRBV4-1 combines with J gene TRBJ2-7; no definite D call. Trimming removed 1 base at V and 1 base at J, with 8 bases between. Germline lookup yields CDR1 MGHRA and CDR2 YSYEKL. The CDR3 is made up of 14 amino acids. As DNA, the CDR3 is TGCGCCAGCAGCCAAGTCACGGCTTCCTACGAGCAGTACTTC. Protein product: CASSQVTASYEQYF.

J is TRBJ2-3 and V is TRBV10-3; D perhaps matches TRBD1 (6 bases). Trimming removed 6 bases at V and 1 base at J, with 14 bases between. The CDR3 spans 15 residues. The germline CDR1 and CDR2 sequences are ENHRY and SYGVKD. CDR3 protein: CAIREDRTGTDTQYF. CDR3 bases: TGTGCCATCAGGGAGGACAGAACAGGCACAGATACGCAGTATTTT.

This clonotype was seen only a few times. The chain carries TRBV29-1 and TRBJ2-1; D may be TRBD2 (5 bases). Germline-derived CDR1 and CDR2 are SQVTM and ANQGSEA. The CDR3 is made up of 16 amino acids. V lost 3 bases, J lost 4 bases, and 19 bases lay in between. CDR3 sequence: CSVDSIAEAVYNEQFF. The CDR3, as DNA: TGCAGCGTTGATTCGATCGCGGAGGCGGTATACAATGAGCAGTTCTTC.

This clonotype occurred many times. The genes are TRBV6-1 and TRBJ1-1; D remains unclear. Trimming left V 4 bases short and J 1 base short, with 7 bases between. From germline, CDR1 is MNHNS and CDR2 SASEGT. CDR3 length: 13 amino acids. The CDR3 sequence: CASSVEANTEAFF. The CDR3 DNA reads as TGTGCCAGCAGTGTTGAGGCGAACACTGAAGCTTTCTTT.

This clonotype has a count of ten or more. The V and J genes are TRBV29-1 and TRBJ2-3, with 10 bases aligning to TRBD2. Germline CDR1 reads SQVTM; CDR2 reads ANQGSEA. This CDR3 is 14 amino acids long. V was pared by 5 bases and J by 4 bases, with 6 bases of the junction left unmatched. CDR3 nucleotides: TGCAGCGTTTGGGATAGCGGGAGGTCAGATACGCAGTATTTT. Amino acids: CSVWDSGRSDTQYF.

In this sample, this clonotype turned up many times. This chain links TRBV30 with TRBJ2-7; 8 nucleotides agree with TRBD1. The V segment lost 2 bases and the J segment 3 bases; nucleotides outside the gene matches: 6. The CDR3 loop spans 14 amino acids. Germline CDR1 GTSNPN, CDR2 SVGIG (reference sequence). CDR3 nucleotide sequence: TGTGCCTGGAGTTCCGGGACAGGAGACTACGAGCAGTACTTC. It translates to CAWSSGTGDYEQYF.

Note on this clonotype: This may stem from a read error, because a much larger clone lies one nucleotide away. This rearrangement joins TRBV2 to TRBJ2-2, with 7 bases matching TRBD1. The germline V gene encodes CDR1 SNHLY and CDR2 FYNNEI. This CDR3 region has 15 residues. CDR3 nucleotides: TGTGCCAGCACCAGGGGGACCACGAACACCGGGGAGCTGCTTTTT. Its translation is CASTRGTTNTGELLF. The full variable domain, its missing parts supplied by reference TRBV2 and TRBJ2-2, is EPEVTQTPSHQVTQMGQEVILRCVPISNHLYFYWYRQILGQKVEFLVSFYNNEISEKSEIFDDQFSVERPDGSNFTLKIRSTKLEDSAMYFCASTRGTTNTGELLFGEGSRLTVL.

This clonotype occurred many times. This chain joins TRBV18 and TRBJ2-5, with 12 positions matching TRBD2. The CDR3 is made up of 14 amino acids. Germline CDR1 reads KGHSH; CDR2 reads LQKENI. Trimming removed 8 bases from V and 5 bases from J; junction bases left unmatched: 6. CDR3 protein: CASSPGLAGETQYF. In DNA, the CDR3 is TGTGCCAGCAGTCCGGGACTAGCGGGCGAGACCCAGTACTTC. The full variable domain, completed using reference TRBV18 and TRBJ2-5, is NAGVMQNPRHLVRRRGQEARLRCSPMKGHSHVYWYRQLPEEGLKFMVYLQKENIIDESGMPKERFSAEFPKEGPSILRIQQVVRGDSAAYFCASSPGLAGETQYFGPGTRLLVL.

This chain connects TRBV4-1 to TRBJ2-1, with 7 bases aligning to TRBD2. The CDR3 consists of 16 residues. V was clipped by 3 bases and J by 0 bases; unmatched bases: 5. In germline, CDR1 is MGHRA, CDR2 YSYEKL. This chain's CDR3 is CASSHPSGSSYNEQFF. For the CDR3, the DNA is TGCGCCAGCAGCCACCCTAGCGGTAGCTCCTACAATGAGCAGTTCTTC.

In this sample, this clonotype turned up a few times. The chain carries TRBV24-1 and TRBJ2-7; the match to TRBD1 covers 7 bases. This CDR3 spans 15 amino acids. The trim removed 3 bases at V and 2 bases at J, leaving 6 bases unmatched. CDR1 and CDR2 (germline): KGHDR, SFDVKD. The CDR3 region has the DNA TGTGCCACCAGTGATCCGTACAGGGGTGCCTACGAGCAGTACTTC. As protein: CATSDPYRGAYEQYF.

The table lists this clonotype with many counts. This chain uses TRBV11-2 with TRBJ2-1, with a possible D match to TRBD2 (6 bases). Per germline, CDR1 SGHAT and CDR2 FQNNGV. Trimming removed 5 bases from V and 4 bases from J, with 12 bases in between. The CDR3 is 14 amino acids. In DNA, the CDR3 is TGTGCCAGCAGCCCAGCGGGCCCTTACAATGAGCAGTTCTTC. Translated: CASSPAGPYNEQFF.